Listed below are T cell receptor beta chains from one sample, sequenced in a study of blood T cells in healthy people across ages. MiXCR, run by TCRdb on the 5' RACE reads, gives a single entry per CDR3 protein. The sample has around 1,600,000 distinct CDR3 sequences; about 45% are singletons. Sequencing was carried out using blood. The receptor source for this set is a woman aged 18-35 years in good health. CDR3s include the opening cysteine and the closing phenylalanine or tryptophan. The order of the fields is D gene, J gene, clone size, V gene, CDR3 protein, CDR3 DNA. The D gene is left open where the match is weak. Size tells how often a clone was seen (once, few, many) or the class of an expanded clone, and some rows leave it out.

>-|TRBJ2-2|-|TRBV5-1
CASYGGSGTGELFF
TGCGCCAGCTACGGGGGATCGGGAACCGGGGAGCTGTTTTTT
>-|TRBJ2-3|-|TRBV5-1
CAARSGPSTDTQYF
TGCGCAGCTCGGTCAGGCCCTAGCACAGATACGCAGTATTTT
>TRBD1|TRBJ2-5|few|TRBV2
CASSEGFGRGKIETQYF
TGTGCCAGCAGTGAAGGTTTCGGCAGGGGGAAAATCGAGACCCAGTACTTC
>TRBD1|TRBJ2-5|-|TRBV12-3/TRBV12-4
CASLSDRGETQYF
TGTGCCAGCCTCTCAGACAGGGGGGAGACCCAGTACTTC
>-|TRBJ1-1|-|TRBV4-3
CASSQDDTRNTEAFF
TGCGCCAGCAGCCAGGATGACACGCGGAACACTGAAGCTTTCTTT
>TRBD1|TRBJ2-3|-|TRBV6-5
CASSYGQGEADTQYF
TGTGCCAGCAGTTACGGACAGGGTGAGGCAGATACGCAGTATTTT
>TRBD1|TRBJ2-5|-|TRBV7-9
CASTPQRTGKQETQYF
TGTGCCAGCACCCCCCAGAGGACAGGGAAACAAGAGACCCAGTACTTC
>-|TRBJ2-3|few|TRBV7-2
CASSPSRVFSTDTQYF
TGTGCCAGCAGCCCGTCCAGGGTTTTTTCCACAGATACGCAGTATTTT
>TRBD2|TRBJ2-1|-|TRBV4-1
CASSQEAASGRLNEQFF
TGCGCCAGCAGCCAAGAGGCGGCTAGCGGGAGGCTGAATGAGCAGTTCTTC
>-|TRBJ1-5|-|TRBV7-2
CASSLRGGGGPQHF
TGTGCCAGCAGCTTACGCGGGGGAGGCGGGCCCCAGCATTTT
>TRBD2|TRBJ2-1|few|TRBV9
CASGSGGFNEQFF
TGTGCCAGCGGGTCGGGGGGGTTCAATGAGCAGTTCTTC
>-|TRBJ2-1|few|TRBV6-2/TRBV6-3
CASSPLRNNEQFF
TGTGCCAGCAGTCCCCTGCGGAACAATGAGCAGTTCTTC
>TRBD2|TRBJ2-3|-|TRBV7-2
CASSSGTSGSKSTDTQYF
TGTGCCAGCAGCTCTGGGACTAGCGGGAGTAAGAGCACAGATACGCAGTATTTT
>TRBD1|TRBJ2-7|-|TRBV6-2/TRBV6-3
CASSPRQGANYEQYF
TGTGCCAGCAGCCCCCGACAGGGGGCCAACTACGAGCAGTACTTC
>-|TRBJ2-5|few|TRBV7-9
CASSFPPLGGETQYF
TGTGCCAGCAGCTTCCCCCCTCTAGGCGGCGAGACCCAGTACTTC
>TRBD2|TRBJ2-7|once|TRBV7-9
CASSLVSGGKAHEQYF
TGTGCCAGCAGCTTAGTTTCGGGGGGTAAAGCCCACGAGCAGTACTTC
>-|TRBJ2-4|few|TRBV4-1
CASSHWPRAGAKNIQYF
TGCGCCAGCAGCCACTGGCCCCGGGCCGGGGCCAAAAACATTCAGTACTTC
>-|TRBJ1-4|few|TRBV20-1
CSARDDQGEKLFF
TGCAGTGCTAGAGATGACCAGGGTGAAAAACTGTTTTTT
>-|TRBJ2-3|-|TRBV7-8
CASSPPRFMGTQYF
TGTGCCAGCAGCCCTCCCCGTTTCATGGGTACGCAGTATTTT
>-|TRBJ2-3|-|TRBV10-3
CAIRDTTLTDTQYF
TGTGCCATCAGGGACACGACACTCACAGATACGCAGTATTTT